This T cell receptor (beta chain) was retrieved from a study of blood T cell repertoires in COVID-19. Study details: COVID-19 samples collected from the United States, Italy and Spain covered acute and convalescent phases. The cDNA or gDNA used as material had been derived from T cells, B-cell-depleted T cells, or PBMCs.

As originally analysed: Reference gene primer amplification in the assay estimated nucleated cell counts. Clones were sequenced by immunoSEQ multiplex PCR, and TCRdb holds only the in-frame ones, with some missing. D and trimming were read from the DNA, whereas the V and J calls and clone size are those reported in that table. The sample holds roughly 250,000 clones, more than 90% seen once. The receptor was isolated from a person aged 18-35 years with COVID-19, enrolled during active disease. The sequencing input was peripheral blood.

CDR3 loop: CASSYERGTEAFF. CDR3 nucleotides: TGTGCCAGCAGTTACGAAAGAGGCACTGAAGCTTTCTTT. V and J are TRBV12-3 or TRBV12-4 and TRBJ1-1; D gene uncertain. V was pared by 4 bases and J by 4 bases, with 10 bases between. The CDR3 spans 13 residues.